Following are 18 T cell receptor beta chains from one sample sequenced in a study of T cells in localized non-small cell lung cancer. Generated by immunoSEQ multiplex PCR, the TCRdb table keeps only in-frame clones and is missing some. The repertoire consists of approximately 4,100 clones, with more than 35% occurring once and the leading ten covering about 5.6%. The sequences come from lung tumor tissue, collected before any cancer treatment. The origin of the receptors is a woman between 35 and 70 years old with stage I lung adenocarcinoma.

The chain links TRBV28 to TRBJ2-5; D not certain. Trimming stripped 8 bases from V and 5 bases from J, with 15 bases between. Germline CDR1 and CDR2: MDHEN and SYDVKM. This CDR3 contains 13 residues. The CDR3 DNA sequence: TGTGCCAGCCAGATCCCCCCCCGGGAGACCCAGTACTTC. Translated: CASQIPPRETQYF.

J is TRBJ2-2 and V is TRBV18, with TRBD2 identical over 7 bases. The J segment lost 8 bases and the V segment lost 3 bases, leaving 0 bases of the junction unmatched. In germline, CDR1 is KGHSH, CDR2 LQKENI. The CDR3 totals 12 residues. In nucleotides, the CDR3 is TGTGCCAGCTCACCGGGACTAGGGGAGCTGTTTTTT. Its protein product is CASSPGLGELFF.

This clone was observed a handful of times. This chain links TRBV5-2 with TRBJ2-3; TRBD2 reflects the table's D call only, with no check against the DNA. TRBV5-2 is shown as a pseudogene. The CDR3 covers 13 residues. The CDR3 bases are TGTGCCAGCAGCCCCCCTCGTGAGGATACGCAGTATTTT. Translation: CASSPPREDTQYF.

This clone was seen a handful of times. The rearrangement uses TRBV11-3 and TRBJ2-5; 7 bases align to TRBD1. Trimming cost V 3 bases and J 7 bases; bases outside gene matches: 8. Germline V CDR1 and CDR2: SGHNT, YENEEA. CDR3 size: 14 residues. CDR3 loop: CASSLRQGSGTQYF. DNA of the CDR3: TGTGCCAGCAGCTTGAGACAGGGCTCGGGGACCCAGTACTTC.

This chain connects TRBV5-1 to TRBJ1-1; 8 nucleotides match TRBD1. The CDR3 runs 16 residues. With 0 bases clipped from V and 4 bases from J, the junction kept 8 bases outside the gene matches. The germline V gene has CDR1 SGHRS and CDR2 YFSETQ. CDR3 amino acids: CASSLVRGPEGTEAFF. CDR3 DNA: TGCGCCAGCAGCTTGGTCAGGGGGCCAGAGGGCACTGAAGCTTTCTTT.

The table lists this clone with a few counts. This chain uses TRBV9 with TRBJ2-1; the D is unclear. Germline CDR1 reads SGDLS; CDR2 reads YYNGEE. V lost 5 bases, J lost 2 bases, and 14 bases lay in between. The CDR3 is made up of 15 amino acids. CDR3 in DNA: TGTGCCAGCAGTTACTACAACCCCACCTACAATGAGCAGTTCTTC. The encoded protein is CASSYYNPTYNEQFF. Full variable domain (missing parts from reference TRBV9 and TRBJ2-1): DSGVTQTPKHLITATGQRVTLRCSPRSGDLSVYWYQQSLDQGLQFLIQYYNGEERAKGNILERFSAQQFPDLHSELNLSSLELGDSALYFCASSYYNPTYNEQFFGPGTRLTVL.

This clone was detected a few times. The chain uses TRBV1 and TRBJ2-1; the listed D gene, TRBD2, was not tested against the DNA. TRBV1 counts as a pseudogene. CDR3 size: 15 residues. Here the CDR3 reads CASSQAGGSYNEQFF. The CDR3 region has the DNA TGCGCCAGCAGCCAAGCGGGAGGCTCCTACAATGAGCAGTTCTTC.

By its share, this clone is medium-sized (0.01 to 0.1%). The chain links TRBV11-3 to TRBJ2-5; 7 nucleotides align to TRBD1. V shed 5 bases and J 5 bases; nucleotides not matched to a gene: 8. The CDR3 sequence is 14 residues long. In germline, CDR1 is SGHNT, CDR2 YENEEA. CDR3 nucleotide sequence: TGTGCCAGCAGCCCGCACAGGGGTACGGAGACCCAGTACTTC. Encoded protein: CASSPHRGTETQYF. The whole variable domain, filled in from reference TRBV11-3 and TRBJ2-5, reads EAGVVQSPRYKIIEKKQPVAFWCNPISGHNTLYWYLQNLGQGPELLIRYENEEAVDDSQLPKDRFSAERLKGVDSTLKIQPAELGDSAVYLCASSPHRGTETQYFGPGTRLLVL.

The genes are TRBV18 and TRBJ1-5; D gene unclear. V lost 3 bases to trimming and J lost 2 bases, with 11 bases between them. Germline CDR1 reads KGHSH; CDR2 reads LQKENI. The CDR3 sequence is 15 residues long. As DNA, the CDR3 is TGTGCCAGCTCACCCCGAGGGCGCGGCAATCAGCCCCAGCATTTT. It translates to CASSPRGRGNQPQHF.

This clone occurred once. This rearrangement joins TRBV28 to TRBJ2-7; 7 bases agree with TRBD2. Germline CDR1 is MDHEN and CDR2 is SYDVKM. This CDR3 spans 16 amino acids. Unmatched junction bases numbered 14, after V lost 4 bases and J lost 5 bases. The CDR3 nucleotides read TGTGCCAGCAGTTCGTACCCCCCGAGGCGGGAGAACGAGCAGTACTTC. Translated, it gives CASSSYPPRRENEQYF.

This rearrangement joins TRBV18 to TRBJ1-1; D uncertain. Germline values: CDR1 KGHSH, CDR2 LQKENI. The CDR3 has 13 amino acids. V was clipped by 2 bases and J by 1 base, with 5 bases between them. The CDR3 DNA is TGTGCCAGCTCACCAACCGCGAACACTGAAGCTTTCTTT. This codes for CASSPTANTEAFF.

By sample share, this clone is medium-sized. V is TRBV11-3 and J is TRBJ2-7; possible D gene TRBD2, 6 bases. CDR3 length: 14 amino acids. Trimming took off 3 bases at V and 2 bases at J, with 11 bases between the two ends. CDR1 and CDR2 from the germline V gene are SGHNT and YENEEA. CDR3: CASSFAGWAYEQYF. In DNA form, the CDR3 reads TGTGCCAGCAGCTTTGCGGGATGGGCCTACGAGCAGTACTTC.

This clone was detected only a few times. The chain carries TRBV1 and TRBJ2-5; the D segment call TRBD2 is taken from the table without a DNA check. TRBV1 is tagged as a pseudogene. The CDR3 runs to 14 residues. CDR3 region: CASSQVGGWETQYF. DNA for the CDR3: TGCGCCAGCAGCCAAGTGGGAGGCTGGGAGACCCAGTACTTC.

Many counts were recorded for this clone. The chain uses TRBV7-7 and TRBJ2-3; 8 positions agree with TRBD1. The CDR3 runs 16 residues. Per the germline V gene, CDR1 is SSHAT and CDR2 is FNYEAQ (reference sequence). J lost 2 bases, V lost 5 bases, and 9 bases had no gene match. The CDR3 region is CASSQLQGGYTDTQYF. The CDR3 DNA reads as TGTGCCAGCAGCCAGCTACAGGGGGGTTACACAGATACGCAGTATTTT. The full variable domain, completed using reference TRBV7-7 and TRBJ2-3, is GAGVSQSPRYKVTKRGQDVTLRCDPISSHATLYWYQQALGQGPEFLTYFNYEAQPDKSGLPSDRFSAERPEGSISTLTIQRTEQRDSAMYRCASSQLQGGYTDTQYFGPGTRLTVL.

CDR3 nucleotides: TGCGCCAGCAGCTTGCGGGACAGGGGTGACGAGCAGTACTTC. Protein sequence: CASSLRDRGDEQYF. This chain links TRBV5-1 with TRBJ2-7; 10 bases line up with TRBD1. This CDR3 contains 14 residues. Trimming took 1 base from V and 5 from J; bases not matched to a gene: 3. Germline V gene data show CDR1 as SGHRS and CDR2 as YFSETQ. Full variable domain (outside the CDR3, taken from reference TRBV5-1 and TRBJ2-7): KAGVTQTPRYLIKTRGQQVTLSCSPISGHRSVSWYQQTPGQGLQFLFEYFSETQRNKGNFPGRFSGRQFSNSRSEMNVSTLELGDSALYLCASSLRDRGDEQYFGPGTRLTVT.

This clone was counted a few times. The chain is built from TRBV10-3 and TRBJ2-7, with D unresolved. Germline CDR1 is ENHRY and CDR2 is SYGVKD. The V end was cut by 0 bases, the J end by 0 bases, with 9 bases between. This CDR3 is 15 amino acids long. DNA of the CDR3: TGTGCCATCAGTGAGTCCTTAGGAAGCTCCTACGAGCAGTACTTC. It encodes CAISESLGSSYEQYF.

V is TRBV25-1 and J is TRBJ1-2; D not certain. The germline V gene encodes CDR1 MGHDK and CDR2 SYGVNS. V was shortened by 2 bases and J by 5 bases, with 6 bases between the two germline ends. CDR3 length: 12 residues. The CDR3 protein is CASSEGGYGYTF. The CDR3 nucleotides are TGTGCCAGCAGTGAAGGTGGTTATGGCTACACCTTC.

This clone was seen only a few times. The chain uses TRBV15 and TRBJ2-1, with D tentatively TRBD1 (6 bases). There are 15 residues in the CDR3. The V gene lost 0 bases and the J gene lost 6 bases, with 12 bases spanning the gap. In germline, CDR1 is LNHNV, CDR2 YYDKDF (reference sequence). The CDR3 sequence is CATSRDTGSSNEQFF. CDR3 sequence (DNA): TGTGCCACCAGCAGAGATACAGGGTCAAGCAATGAGCAGTTCTTC.